This T cell receptor (beta chain) appears in the sequencing data of a study of T cell changes during pregnancy in multiple sclerosis. Using immunoSEQ multiplex PCR, the repertoire was profiled, and TCRdb retains in-frame clones only, with some absent. The sample comprises approximately 71,000 clones, 92% of which are singletons, and roughly 2% rests with the top ten. Trimming removed 4 bases from V and 5 bases from J, with 14 bases in between. This CDR3 is 15 amino acids long. In germline, CDR1 is MGHDK, CDR2 SYGVNS. Sequencing used peripheral blood, obtained in the second trimester of pregnancy. This TCR was recovered from a female donor with multiple sclerosis, enrolled in a pregnancy study. V is TRBV25-1 and J is TRBJ1-4; tentatively, D is TRBD1 (5 bases). CDR3 in amino acids: CASSGGDFTNEKLFF. In nucleotides, the CDR3 is TGTGCCAGCAGTGGGGGGGACTTTACAAATGAAAAACTGTTTTTT.